This TCR beta chain was sequenced for a study of OX40 agonist ivuxolimab in advanced cancers. Here immunoSEQ multiplex PCR was the method, and the copy in TCRdb shows in-frame clones only, minus some. The sample records around 49,000 clones, roughly 84% being singletons. Trimming shortened V by 4 bases and J by 3 bases, and 6 bases separated the two germline ends. Germline V lookup: CDR1 MNHEY, CDR2 SVGAGI. This CDR3 contains 12 residues. The V gene is TRBV6-5, the J gene TRBJ1-1; unclear D gene. The sample was CD4+ or CD8+ T cells sorted from blood, taken in a trial of the OX40 agonist ivuxolimab. The TCR comes from an adult with an advanced solid tumor such as melanoma, head and neck, liver or kidney cancer. The CDR3 bases are TGTGCCAGCAGTTGGGGTCACACTGAAGCTTTCTTT. Translated, it gives CASSWGHTEAFF.